A single sample is the source of the 17 T cell receptor beta chains below, sequenced in a study of blood T cell repertoires in COVID-19. Profiling relied on immunoSEQ multiplex PCR, and the TCRdb table lists in-frame clones only, not all of them. The sample records about 180,000 clones, roughly 90% being singletons. What was sequenced was peripheral blood. The receptors originated from a man in his 70s with active or convalescent COVID-19.

This chain connects TRBV19 to TRBJ1-5; 7 nucleotides align to TRBD1. With 5 bases clipped from V and 5 bases from J, the junction kept 6 bases outside the gene matches. CDR3 size: 14 residues. From germline, CDR1 is LNHDA and CDR2 SQIVND (reference sequence). DNA of the CDR3: TGTGCCAGTAGTTACCGGACAGGATATCAGCCCCAGCATTTT. Protein product: CASSYRTGYQPQHF.

The genes are TRBV19 and TRBJ1-1; D remains unclear. Trimming took 5 bases from V and 3 from J, leaving 16 bases between them. From germline, CDR1 is LNHDA and CDR2 SQIVND (reference sequence). The CDR3 spans 15 residues. The CDR3 region is CASSPIGVRDTEAFF. For the CDR3, the DNA is TGTGCCAGTAGTCCTATCGGGGTCCGGGACACTGAAGCTTTCTTT.

The genes are TRBV5-1 and TRBJ2-5; weak D call: TRBD1 (6 bases). The germline V gene has CDR1 SGHRS and CDR2 YFSETQ. The CDR3 has 13 amino acids. Trimming left V 3 bases short and J 1 base short, with 7 bases between. The CDR3 DNA is TGCGCCAGCAGCTGGACAGTCCAAGAGACCCAGTACTTC. Translating gives CASSWTVQETQYF.

This clone was detected only a few times. Here the CDR3 reads CASKQTNEKLFF. CDR3 DNA: TGTGCCAGCAAACAGACTAATGAAAAACTGTTTTTT. The genes are TRBV6-5 and TRBJ1-4; D not certain. The CDR3 contains 12 residues. The germline V gene has CDR1 MNHEY and CDR2 SVGAGI. Between the trimmed V and J ends, which lost 7 bases and 2 bases, there was a span of 5 bases.

This clone appeared a single time. The CDR3 nucleotides read TGTGCCAGCAGACGGGGACAGGTCCCCTATAGCAATCAGCCCCAGCATTTT. Amino acids: CASRRGQVPYSNQPQHF. The rearrangement links TRBV28 to TRBJ1-5; 8 bases are shared with TRBD1. CDR3 length: 17 amino acids. The germline gives CDR1 MDHEN, CDR2 SYDVKM. J gave up 0 bases and V 6 bases, and 10 bases lay outside the gene matches.

The V gene is TRBV5-1, the J gene TRBJ2-7, with 7 positions matching TRBD2. CDR1 SGHRS and CDR2 YFSETQ come from the germline V gene. V trimming: 2 bases; J trimming: 5 bases; junction bases outside the gene matches: 10. This CDR3 comprises 15 residues. The CDR3 DNA reads as TGCGCCAGCAGCTTAAGCGCTCGTCGGGGGGACGAGCAGTACTTC. It is translated as CASSLSARRGDEQYF.

CDR3 DNA sequence: TGTGCCAGCAGCCAAGAGCTTCTAGGCAATGAGCAGTTCTTC. It specifies CASSQELLGNEQFF. The V call is TRBV3-1 (or the pseudogene TRBV3-2), the J call TRBJ2-1; no reliable D call. V dropped 0 bases and J dropped 6 bases, with 9 bases sitting between them. Germline V CDR1 and CDR2: LGHDT, YNNKEL (reference sequence). This CDR3 spans 14 amino acids.

V is TRBV5-1 and J is TRBJ2-2; possible D gene TRBD1, 6 bases. Germline V gene data show CDR1 as SGHRS and CDR2 as YFSETQ. This CDR3 is built from 20 residues. Trimming stripped 1 base from V and 0 bases from J, with 22 bases between. Written as DNA, the CDR3 is TGCGCCAGCAGCTTGATTAGGTGGACAGCCACTACTTCGAACACCGGGGAGCTGTTTTTT. Its translation: CASSLIRWTATTSNTGELFF. Looking up the rest from reference TRBV5-1 and TRBJ2-2 gives the full variable domain: KAGVTQTPRYLIKTRGQQVTLSCSPISGHRSVSWYQQTPGQGLQFLFEYFSETQRNKGNFPGRFSGRQFSNSRSEMNVSTLELGDSALYLCASSLIRWTATTSNTGELFFGEGSRLTVL.

The rearrangement uses TRBV27 and TRBJ1-4; perhaps TRBD1 as D (5 bases). The CDR3 length is 16 residues. CDR1 and CDR2 from the germline V gene are MNHEY and SMNVEV (reference sequence). Between the trimmed V and J ends, which lost 1 base and 8 bases, there was a span of 17 bases. The CDR3 coding sequence is TGTGCCAGCAGTTTATTAGGGTACGGGGGATCGGAAAAACTGTTTTTT. Protein: CASSLLGYGGSEKLFF.

The rearrangement links TRBV30 to TRBJ2-7; 9 nucleotides line up with TRBD2. This CDR3 contains 17 residues. The germline V gene encodes CDR1 GTSNPN and CDR2 SVGIG (reference sequence). Trimming took 0 bases from V and 0 from J; bases not matched to a gene: 9. As DNA, the CDR3 is TGTGCCTGGAGTGTTCTCCTTGTGACTAGCGGCTCCTACGAGCAGTACTTC. This translates into CAWSVLLVTSGSYEQYF.

The CDR3 is CATTPGGGANVLTF. For the CDR3, the DNA is TGTGCCACCACTCCGGGCGGGGGGGCCAACGTCCTGACTTTC. The chain employs TRBV19 and TRBJ2-6; D is perhaps TRBD2 (5 bases). CDR1 and CDR2 (germline): LNHDA, SQIVND (reference sequence). V lost 10 bases and J 4 bases, leaving 14 bases between the germline ends. The CDR3 is made up of 14 amino acids.

The V and J genes are TRBV28 and TRBJ2-7, with a weak D call TRBD2 (6 bases). The CDR3 extends over 14 amino acids. V lost 7 bases to trimming and J lost 2 bases, with 15 bases between them. CDR1 and CDR2 from the germline V gene are MDHEN and SYDVKM. The CDR3 bases are TGTGCCAGCACCCCGCGGGACTTAGCCTACGAGCAGTACTTC. Protein sequence: CASTPRDLAYEQYF.

This clone was counted at least ten times. V and J are TRBV18 and TRBJ2-2; 7 bases map to TRBD1. The ends lost 3 bases at V and 3 bases at J; junction bases unmatched: 10. The germline V gene encodes CDR1 KGHSH and CDR2 LQKENI. The CDR3 sequence is 17 residues long. CDR3 amino acids: CASSPLQGKRYTGELFF. The CDR3 coding sequence is TGTGCCAGCTCACCCTTACAGGGGAAAAGGTACACCGGGGAGCTGTTTTTT.

The chain employs TRBV3-1 (or the pseudogene TRBV3-2) and TRBJ1-6, with 7 bases fitting TRBD1. After removal of 7 bases from V and 9 bases from J, the junction contained 12 bases not matched to a gene. Germline V gives CDR1 LGHDT, CDR2 YNNKEL (reference sequence). The CDR3 spans 15 residues. CDR3 in DNA: TGTGCCAGCACCCGAACAGGGGCTGTGGGTTCACCCCTCCACTTT. This translates into CASTRTGAVGSPLHF.

The rearrangement joins TRBV2 to TRBJ1-2; maybe TRBD1 (6 bases). The germline V and J ends were trimmed by 6 bases and 5 bases, with 22 bases remaining between them. This CDR3 spans 16 amino acids. Germline-derived CDR1 and CDR2 are SNHLY and FYNNEI. The CDR3 sequence is CASSILLIGTKYGYTF. The CDR3 DNA is TGTGCCAGCAGCATCCTTCTAATCGGGACAAAGTATGGCTACACCTTC.

The genes are TRBV29-1 and TRBJ1-1, with 9 positions matching TRBD1. The CDR3 consists of 14 residues. The V gene's germline CDR1 is SQVTM and CDR2 ANQGSEA. V dropped 7 bases and J dropped 1; count of bases not matched to a gene: 7. Here the CDR3 DNA reads TGCAGCGGTCTGGGACAGGGACGGAACACTGAAGCTTTCTTT. It specifies CSGLGQGRNTEAFF.

The chain joins TRBV4-3 to TRBJ1-1; 7 bases line up with TRBD1. V lost 4 bases, J lost 5 bases, and 4 bases stayed unmatched. Germline values: CDR1 LGHNA, CDR2 YSLEER. CDR3 length: 13 amino acids. The CDR3 protein is CASSLTGVTEAFF. CDR3 DNA sequence: TGCGCCAGCAGCCTAACAGGGGTGACTGAAGCTTTCTTT.